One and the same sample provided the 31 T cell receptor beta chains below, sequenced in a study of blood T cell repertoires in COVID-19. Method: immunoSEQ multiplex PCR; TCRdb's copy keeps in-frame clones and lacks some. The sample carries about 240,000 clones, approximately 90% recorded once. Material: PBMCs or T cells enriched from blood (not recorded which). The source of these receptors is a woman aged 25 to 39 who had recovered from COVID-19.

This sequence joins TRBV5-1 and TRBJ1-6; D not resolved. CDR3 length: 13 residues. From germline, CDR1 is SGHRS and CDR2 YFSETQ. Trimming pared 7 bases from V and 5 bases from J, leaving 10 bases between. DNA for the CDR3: TGCGCCAGCGCGTGGGGAGATAATTCACCCCTCCACTTT. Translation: CASAWGDNSPLHF.

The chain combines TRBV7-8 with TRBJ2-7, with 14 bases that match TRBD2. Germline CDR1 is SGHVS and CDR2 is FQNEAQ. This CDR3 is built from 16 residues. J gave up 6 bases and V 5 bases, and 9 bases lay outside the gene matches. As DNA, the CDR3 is TGTGCCAGCAGCCGAGGGACTAGCGGGAGAGACGGCGAGCAGTACTTC. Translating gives CASSRGTSGRDGEQYF.

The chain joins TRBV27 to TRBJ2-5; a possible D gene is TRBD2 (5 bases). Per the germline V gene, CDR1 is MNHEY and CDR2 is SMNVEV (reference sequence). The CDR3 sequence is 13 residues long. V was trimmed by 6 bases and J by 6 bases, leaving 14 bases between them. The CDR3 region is CASRRIGEKTQYF. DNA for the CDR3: TGTGCCAGCAGACGAATCGGGGAGAAGACCCAGTACTTC.

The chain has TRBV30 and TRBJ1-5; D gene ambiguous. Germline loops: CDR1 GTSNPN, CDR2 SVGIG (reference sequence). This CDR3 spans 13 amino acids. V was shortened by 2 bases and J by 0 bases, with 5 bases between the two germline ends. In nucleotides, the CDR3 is TGTGCCTGGAGTTCAGGTAGCAATCAGCCCCAGCATTTT. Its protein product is CAWSSGSNQPQHF. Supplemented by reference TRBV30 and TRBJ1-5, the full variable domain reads SQTIHQWPATLVQPVGSPLSLECTVEGTSNPNLYWYRQAAGRGLQLLFYSVGIGQISSEVPQNLSASRPQDRQFILSSKKLLLSDSGFYLCAWSSGSNQPQHFGDGTRLSIL.

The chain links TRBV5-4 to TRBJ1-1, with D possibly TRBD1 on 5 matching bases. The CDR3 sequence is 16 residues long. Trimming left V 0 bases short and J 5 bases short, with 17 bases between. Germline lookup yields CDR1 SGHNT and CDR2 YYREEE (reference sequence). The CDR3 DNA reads TGTGCCAGCAGCTTGGGGCGAATATATAGGGGTACTGAAGCTTTCTTT. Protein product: CASSLGRIYRGTEAFF.

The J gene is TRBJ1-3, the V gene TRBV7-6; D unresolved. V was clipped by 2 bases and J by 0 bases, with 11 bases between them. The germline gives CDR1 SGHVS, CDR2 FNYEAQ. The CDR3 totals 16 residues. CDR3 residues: CASSLLLGSSGNTIYF. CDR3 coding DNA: TGTGCCAGCAGCTTATTGCTTGGGAGCTCTGGAAACACCATATATTTT.

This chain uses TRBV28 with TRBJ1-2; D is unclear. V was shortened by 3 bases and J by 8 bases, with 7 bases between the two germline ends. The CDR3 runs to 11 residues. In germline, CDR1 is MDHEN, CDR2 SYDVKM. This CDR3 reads CASSFISGYTF. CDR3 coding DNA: TGTGCCAGCAGTTTCATAAGCGGCTACACCTTC.

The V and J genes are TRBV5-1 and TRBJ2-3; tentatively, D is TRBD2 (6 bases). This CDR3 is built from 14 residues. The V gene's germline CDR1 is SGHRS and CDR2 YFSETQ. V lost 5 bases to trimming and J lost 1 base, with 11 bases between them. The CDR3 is CASRVGTRTDTQYF. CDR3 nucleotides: TGCGCCAGCAGGGTCGGGACTCGCACAGATACGCAGTATTTT.

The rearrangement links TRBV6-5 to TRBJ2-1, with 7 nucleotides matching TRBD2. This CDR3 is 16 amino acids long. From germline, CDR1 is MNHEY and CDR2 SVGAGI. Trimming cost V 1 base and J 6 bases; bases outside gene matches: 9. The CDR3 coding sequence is TGTGCCAGCAGTTACTTTATCCGGGAGGCCCTCAATGAGCAGTTCTTC. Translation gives CASSYFIREALNEQFF.

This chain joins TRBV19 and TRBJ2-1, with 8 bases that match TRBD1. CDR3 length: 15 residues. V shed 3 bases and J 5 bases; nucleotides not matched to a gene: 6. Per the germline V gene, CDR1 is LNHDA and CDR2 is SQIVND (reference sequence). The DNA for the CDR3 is TGTGCCAGTAGTATTAGACAGGGGCCTGACAATGAGCAGTTCTTC. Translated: CASSIRQGPDNEQFF.

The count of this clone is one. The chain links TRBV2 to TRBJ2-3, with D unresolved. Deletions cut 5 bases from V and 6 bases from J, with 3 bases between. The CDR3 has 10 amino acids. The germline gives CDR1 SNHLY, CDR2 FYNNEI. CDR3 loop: CASSRDTQYF. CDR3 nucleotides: TGTGCCAGCAGTCGGGATACGCAGTATTTT.

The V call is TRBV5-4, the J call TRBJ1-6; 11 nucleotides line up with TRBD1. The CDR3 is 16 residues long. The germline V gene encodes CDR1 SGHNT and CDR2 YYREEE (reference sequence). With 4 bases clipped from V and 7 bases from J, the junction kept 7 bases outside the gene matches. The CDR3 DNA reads TGTGCCAGCAGCCTCGGACAGGGGGCGCAGAATTCACCCCTCCACTTT. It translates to CASSLGQGAQNSPLHF.

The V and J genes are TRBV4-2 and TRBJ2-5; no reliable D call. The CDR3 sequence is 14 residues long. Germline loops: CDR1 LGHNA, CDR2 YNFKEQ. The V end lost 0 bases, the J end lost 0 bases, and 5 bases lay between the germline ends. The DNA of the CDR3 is TGTGCCAGCAGCCAAGAGAGGTACCAAGAGACCCAGTACTTC. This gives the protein CASSQERYQETQYF.

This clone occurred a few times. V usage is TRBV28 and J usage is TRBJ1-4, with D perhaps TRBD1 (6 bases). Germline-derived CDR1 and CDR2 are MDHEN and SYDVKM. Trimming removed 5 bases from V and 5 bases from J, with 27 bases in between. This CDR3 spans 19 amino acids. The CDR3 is CASSPRDSLRTALNEKLFF. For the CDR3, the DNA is TGTGCCAGCAGTCCCCGAGACTCTTTGCGGACAGCCCTAAATGAAAAACTGTTTTTT.

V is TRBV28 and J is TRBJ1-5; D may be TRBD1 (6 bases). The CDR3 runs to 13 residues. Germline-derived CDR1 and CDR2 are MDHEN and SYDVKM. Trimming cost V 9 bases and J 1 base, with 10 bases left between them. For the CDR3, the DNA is TGTGCCAGTAGAGACAGGAGCAATCAGCCCCAGCATTTT. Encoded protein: CASRDRSNQPQHF.

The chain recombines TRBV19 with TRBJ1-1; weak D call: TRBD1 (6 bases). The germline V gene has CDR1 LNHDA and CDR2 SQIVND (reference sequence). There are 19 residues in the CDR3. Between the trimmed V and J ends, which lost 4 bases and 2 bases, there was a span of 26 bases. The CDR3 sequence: CASSTPDSRIVLGNTEAFF. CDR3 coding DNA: TGTGCCAGTAGTACTCCGGACAGTAGGATAGTTTTGGGTAACACTGAAGCTTTCTTT.

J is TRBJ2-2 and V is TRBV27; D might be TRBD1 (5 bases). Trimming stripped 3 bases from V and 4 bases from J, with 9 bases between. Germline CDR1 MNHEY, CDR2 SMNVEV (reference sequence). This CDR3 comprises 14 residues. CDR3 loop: CASSFAGSTGELFF. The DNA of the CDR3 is TGTGCCAGCAGTTTTGCAGGGTCCACCGGGGAGCTGTTTTTT.

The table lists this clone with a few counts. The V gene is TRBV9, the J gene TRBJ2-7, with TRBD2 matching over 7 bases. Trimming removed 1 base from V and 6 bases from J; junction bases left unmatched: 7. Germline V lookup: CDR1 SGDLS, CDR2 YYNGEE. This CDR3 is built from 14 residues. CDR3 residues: CASSVWGGNGEQYF. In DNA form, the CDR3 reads TGTGCCAGCAGCGTATGGGGGGGAAATGGCGAGCAGTACTTC.

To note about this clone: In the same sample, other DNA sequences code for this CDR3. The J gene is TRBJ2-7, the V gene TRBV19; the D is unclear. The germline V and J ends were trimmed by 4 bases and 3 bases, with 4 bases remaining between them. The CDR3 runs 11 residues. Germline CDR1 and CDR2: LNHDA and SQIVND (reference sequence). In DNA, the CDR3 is TGTGCCAGTAGTACCGGCTACGAGCAGTACTTC. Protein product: CASSTGYEQYF.

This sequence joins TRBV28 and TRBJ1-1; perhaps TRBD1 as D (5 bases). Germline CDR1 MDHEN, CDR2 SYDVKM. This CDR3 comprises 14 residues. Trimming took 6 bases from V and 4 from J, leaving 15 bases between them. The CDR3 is CASSGTGLPTEAFF. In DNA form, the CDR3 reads TGTGCCAGCAGCGGAACAGGCCTCCCCACTGAAGCTTTCTTT.

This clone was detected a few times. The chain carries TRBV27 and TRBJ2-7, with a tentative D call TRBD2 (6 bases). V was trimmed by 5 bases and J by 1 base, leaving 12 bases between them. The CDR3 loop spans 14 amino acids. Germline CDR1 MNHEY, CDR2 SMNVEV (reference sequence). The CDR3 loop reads CASSLTGSSYEQYF. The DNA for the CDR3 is TGTGCCAGCAGTCTAACCGGGAGTTCCTACGAGCAGTACTTC.

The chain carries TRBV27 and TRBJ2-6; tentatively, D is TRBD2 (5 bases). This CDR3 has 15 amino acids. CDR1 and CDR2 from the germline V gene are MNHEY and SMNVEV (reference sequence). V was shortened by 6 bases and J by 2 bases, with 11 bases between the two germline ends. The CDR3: CASSLERPGANVLTF. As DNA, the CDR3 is TGTGCCAGCAGCCTGGAGCGGCCTGGGGCCAACGTCCTGACTTTC.

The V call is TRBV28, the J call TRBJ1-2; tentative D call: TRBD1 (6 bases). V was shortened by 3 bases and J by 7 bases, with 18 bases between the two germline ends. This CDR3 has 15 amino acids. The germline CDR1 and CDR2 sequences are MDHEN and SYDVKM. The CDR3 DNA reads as TGTGCCAGCAGTTTTTTCAGGGGCCGGGCCGTTGGCTACACCTTC. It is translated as CASSFFRGRAVGYTF.

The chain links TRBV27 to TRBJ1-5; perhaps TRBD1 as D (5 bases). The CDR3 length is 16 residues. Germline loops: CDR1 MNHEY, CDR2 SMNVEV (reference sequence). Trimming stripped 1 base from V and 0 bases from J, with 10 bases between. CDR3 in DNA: TGTGCCAGCAGTTTATGGGGGGGGGATAGCAATCAGCCCCAGCATTTT. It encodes CASSLWGGDSNQPQHF.

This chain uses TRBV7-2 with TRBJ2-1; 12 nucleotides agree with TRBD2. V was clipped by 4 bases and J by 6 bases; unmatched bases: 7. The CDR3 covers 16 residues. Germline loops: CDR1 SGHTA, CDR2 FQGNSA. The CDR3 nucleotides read TGTGCCAGCAGCTGGACTAGCGGGGTCGGGGGCAATGAGCAGTTCTTC. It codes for CASSWTSGVGGNEQFF.

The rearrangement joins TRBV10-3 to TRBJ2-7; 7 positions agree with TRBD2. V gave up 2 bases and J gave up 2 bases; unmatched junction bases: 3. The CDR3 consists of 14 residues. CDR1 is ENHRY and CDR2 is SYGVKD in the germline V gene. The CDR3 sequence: CAISETSVPYEQYF. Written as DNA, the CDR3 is TGTGCCATCAGTGAGACTAGCGTTCCCTACGAGCAGTACTTC.

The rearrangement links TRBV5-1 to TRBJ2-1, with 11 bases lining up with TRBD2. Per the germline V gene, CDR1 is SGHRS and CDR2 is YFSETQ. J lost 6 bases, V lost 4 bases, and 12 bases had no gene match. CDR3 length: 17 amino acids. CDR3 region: CASSRAIGTSGGNEQFF. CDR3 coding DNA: TGCGCCAGCAGCCGGGCTATTGGGACTAGCGGAGGCAATGAGCAGTTCTTC.

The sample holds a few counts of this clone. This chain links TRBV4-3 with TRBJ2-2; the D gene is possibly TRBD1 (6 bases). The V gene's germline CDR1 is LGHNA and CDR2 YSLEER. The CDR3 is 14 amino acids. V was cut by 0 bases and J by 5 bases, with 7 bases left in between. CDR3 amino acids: CASSQDRGTGELFF. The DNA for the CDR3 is TGCGCCAGCAGCCAAGATAGGGGGACCGGGGAGCTGTTTTTT.

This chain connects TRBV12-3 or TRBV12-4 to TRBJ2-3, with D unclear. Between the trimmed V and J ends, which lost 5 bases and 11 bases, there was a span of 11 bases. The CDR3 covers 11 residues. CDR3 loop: CASSPTKKQYF. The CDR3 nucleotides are TGTGCCAGCAGTCCTACTAAAAAGCAGTATTTT.

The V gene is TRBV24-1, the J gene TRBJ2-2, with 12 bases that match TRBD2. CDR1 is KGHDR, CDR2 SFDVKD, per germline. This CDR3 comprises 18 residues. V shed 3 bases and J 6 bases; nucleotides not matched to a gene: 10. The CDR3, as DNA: TGTGCCACCAGTGATCGACTAGCGGGAGCCGGGGGTGCCGGGGAGCTGTTTTTT. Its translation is CATSDRLAGAGGAGELFF.

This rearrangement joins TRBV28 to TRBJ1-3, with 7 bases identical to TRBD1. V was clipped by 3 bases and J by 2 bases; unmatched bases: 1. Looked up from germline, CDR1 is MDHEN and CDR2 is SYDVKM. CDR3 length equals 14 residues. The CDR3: CASSLGTAGNTIYF. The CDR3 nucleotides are TGTGCCAGCAGTTTGGGGACAGCTGGAAACACCATATATTTT.